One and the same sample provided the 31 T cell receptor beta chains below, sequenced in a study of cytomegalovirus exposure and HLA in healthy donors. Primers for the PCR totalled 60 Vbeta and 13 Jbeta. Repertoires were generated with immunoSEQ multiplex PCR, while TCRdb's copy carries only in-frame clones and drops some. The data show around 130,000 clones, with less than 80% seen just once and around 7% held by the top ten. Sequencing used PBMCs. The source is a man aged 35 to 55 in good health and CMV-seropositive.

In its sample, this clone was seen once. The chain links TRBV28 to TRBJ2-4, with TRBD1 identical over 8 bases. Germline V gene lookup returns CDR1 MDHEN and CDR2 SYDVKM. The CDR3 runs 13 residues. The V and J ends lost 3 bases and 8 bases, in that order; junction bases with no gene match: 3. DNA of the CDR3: TGTGCCAGCAGTTTGACAGGGGCGTACATTCAGTACTTC. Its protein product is CASSLTGAYIQYF.

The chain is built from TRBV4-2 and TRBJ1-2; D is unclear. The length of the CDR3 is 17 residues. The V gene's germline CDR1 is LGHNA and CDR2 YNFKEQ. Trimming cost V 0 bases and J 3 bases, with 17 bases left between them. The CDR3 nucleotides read TGTGCCAGCAGCCAAGACGACTCTGGTTACTCCCACTATGGCTACACCTTC. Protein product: CASSQDDSGYSHYGYTF.

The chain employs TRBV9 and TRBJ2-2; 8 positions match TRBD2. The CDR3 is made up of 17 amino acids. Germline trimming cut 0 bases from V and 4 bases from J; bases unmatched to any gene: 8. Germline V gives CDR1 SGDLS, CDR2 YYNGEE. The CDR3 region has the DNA TGTGCCAGCAGCGTAGGTCCGGGACTAGAAACCACCGGGGAGCTGTTTTTT. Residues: CASSVGPGLETTGELFF.

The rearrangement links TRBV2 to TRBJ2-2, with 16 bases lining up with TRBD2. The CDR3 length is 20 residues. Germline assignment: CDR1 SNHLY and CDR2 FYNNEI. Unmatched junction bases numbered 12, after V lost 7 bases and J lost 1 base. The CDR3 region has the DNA TGTGCCAGCACCCCGGGACTAGCGGGAGGGCCTTCTAGGAACACCGGGGAGCTGTTTTTT. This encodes CASTPGLAGGPSRNTGELFF.

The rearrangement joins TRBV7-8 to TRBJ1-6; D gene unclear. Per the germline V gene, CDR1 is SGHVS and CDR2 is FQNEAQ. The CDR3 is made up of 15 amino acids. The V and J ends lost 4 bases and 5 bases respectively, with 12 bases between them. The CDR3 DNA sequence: TGTGCCAGCAGCTATCGACGGGAGAATAATTCACCCCTCCACTTT. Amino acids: CASSYRRENNSPLHF.

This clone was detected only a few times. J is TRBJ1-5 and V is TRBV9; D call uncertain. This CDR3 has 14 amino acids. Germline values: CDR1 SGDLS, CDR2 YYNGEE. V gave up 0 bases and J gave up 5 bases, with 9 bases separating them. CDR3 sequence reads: CASSVGEGDQPQHF. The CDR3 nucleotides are TGTGCCAGCAGCGTAGGGGAGGGTGATCAGCCCCAGCATTTT.

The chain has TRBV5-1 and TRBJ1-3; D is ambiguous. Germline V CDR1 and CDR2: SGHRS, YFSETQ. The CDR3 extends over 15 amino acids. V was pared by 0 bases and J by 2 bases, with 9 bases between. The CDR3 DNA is TGCGCCAGCAGCTTGGATAGCAGAACTGGAAACACCATATATTTT. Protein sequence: CASSLDSRTGNTIYF.

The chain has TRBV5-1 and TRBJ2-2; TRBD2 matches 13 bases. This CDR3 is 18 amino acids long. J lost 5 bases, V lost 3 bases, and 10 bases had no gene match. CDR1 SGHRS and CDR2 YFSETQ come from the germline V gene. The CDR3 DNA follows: TGCGCCAGCAGCTCACAACTAGCGGGAGGGCCAGGAACCGGGGAGCTGTTTTTT. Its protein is CASSSQLAGGPGTGELFF.

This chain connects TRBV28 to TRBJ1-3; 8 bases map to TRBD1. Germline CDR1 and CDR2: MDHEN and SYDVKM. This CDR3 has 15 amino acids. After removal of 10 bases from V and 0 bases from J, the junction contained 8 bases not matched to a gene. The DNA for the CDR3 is TGTGCCACCGGACAGGGCCGGGCCTCTGGAAACACCATATATTTT. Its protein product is CATGQGRASGNTIYF.

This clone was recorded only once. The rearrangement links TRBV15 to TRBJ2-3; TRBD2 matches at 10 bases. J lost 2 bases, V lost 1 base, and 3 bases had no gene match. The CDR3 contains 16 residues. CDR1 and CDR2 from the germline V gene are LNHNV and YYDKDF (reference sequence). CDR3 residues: CATSRVTSGNTDTQYF. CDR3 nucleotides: TGTGCCACCAGCAGAGTTACTAGCGGGAACACAGATACGCAGTATTTT.

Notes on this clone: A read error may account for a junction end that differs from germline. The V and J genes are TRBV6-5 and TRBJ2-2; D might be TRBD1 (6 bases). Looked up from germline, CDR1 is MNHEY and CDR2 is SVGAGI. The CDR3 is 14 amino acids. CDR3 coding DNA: TGTGCCAGCAGTTACGAGGGACACACAGGGGAGCTGTTTTTT. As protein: CASSYEGHTGELFF.

CDR3 bases: TGTGCCAGCATGACGGACAGCTCTGGAAACACCATATATTTT. Residues: CASMTDSSGNTIYF. V usage is TRBV25-1 and J usage is TRBJ1-3, with D tentatively TRBD1 (6 bases). CDR3 length: 14 residues. Germline V gives CDR1 MGHDK, CDR2 SYGVNS. V lost 7 bases, J lost 0 bases, and 10 bases lay in between.

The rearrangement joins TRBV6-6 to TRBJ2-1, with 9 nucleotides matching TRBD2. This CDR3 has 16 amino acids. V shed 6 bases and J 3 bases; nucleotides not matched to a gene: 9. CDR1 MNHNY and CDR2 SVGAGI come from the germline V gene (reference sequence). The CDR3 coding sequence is TGTGCCAGCAGCCAAGATCTAGCGGGGATCTACAATGAGCAGTTCTTC. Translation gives CASSQDLAGIYNEQFF.

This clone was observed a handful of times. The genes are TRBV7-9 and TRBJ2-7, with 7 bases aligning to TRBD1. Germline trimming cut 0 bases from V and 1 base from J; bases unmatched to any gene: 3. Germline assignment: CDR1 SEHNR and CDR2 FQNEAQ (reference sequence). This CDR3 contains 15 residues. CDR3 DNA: TGTGCCAGCAGCTTAGCTGCAGGGGGTTCCTACGAGCAGTACTTC. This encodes CASSLAAGGSYEQYF.

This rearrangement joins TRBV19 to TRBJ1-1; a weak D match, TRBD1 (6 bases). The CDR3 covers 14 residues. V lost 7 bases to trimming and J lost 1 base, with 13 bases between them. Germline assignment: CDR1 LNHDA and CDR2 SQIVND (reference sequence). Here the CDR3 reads CASILQGKNTEAFF. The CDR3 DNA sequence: TGTGCCAGTATTTTACAGGGCAAGAACACTGAAGCTTTCTTT.

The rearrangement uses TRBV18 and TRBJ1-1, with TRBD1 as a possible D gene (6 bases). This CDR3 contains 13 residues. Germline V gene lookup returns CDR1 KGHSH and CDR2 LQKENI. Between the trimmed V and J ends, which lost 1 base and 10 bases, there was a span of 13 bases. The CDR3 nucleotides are TGTGCCAGCTCACCACAAGGGGGGGGACGAGCTTTCTTT. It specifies CASSPQGGGRAFF.

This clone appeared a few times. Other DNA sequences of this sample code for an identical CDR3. For the CDR3, the DNA is TGTGCCAGCAGCCCCAAGCTCGGGACAGCACCCTACGAGCAGTACTTC. Amino acid sequence: CASSPKLGTAPYEQYF. V and J are TRBV7-6 and TRBJ2-7; the match to TRBD1 covers 7 bases. Germline CDR1 and CDR2: SGHVS and FNYEAQ. The CDR3 consists of 16 residues. With V trimmed by 5 bases and J by 2 bases, 12 bases remained unmatched. Full variable domain (missing parts from reference TRBV7-6 and TRBJ2-7): GAGVSQSPRYKVTKRGQDVALRCDPISGHVSLYWYRQALGQGPEFLTYFNYEAQQDKSGLPNDRFSAERPEGSISTLTIQRTEQRDSAMYRCASSPKLGTAPYEQYFGPGTRLTVT.

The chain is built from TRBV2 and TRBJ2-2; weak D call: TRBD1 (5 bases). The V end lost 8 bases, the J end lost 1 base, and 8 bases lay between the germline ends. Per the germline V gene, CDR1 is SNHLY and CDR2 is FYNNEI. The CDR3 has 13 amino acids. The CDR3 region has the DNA TGTGCCAGCGGACATGAGAACACCGGGGAGCTGTTTTTT. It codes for CASGHENTGELFF. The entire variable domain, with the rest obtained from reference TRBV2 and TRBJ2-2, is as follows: EPEVTQTPSHQVTQMGQEVILRCVPISNHLYFYWYRQILGQKVEFLVSFYNNEISEKSEIFDDQFSVERPDGSNFTLKIRSTKLEDSAMYFCASGHENTGELFFGEGSRLTVL.

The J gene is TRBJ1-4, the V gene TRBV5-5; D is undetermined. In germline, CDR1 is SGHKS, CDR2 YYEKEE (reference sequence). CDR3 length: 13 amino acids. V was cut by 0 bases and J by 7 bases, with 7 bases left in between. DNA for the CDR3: TGTGCCAGCAGCTTGGTAGCCCTTGAAAAACTGTTTTTT. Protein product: CASSLVALEKLFF.

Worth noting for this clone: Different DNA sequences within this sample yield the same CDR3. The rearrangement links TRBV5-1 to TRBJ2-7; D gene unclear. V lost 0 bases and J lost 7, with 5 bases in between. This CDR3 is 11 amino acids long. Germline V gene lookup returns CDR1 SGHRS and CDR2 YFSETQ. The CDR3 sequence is CASSLGQEQYF. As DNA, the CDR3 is TGCGCCAGCAGCTTGGGACAAGAGCAGTACTTC.

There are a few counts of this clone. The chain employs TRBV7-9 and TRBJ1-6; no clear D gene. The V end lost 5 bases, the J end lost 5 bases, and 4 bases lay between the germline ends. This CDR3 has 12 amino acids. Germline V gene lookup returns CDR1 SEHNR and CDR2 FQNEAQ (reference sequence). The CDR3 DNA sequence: TGTGCCAGCAGCGCTAATAATTCACCCCTCCACTTT. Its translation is CASSANNSPLHF.

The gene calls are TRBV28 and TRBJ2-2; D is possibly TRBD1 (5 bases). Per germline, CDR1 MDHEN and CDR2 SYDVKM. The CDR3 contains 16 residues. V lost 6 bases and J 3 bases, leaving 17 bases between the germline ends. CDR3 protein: CASSPIGIRDTGELFF. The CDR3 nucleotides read TGTGCCAGCAGCCCAATAGGGATCAGGGACACCGGGGAGCTGTTTTTT.

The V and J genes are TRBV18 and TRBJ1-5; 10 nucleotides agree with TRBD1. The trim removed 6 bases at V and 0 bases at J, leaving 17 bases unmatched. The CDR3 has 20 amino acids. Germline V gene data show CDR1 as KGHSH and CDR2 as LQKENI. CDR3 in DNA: TGTGCCAGCTCCAACATCCCGGGACAGGGGAGGTGGGGTAGCAATCAGCCCCAGCATTTT. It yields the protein CASSNIPGQGRWGSNQPQHF.

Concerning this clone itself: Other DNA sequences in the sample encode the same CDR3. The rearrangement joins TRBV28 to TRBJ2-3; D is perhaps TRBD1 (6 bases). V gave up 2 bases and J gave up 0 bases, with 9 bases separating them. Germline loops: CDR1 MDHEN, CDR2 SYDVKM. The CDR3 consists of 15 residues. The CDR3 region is CASSLGTGSTDTQYF. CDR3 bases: TGTGCCAGCAGTTTAGGTACAGGGAGCACAGATACGCAGTATTTT.

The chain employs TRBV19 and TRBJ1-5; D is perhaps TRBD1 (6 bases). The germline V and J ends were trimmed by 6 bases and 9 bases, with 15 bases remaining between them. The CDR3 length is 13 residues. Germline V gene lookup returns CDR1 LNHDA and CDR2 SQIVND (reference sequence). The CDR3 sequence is CASSTQRGMPQHF. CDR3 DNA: TGTGCCAGTAGCACTCAAAGGGGGATGCCCCAGCATTTT. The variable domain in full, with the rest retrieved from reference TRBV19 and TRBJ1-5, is DGGITQSPKYLFRKEGQNVTLSCEQNLNHDAMYWYRQDPGQGLRLIYYSQIVNDFQKGDIAEGYSVSREKKESFPLTVTSAQKNPTAFYLCASSTQRGMPQHFGDGTRLSIL.

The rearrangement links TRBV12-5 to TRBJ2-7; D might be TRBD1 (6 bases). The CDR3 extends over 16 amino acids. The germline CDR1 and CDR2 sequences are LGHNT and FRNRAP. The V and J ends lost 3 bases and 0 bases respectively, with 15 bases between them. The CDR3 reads CASGLQAGGTSYEQYF. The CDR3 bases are TGTGCTAGTGGTTTACAGGCTGGGGGCACCTCCTACGAGCAGTACTTC.

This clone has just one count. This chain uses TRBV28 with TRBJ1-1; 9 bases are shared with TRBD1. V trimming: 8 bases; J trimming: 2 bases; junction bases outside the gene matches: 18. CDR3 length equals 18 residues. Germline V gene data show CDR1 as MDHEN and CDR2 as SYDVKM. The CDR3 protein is CASLPTHRGQYRNTEAFF. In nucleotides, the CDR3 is TGTGCCAGCCTCCCAACCCACAGGGGGCAGTACCGAAACACTGAAGCTTTCTTT.

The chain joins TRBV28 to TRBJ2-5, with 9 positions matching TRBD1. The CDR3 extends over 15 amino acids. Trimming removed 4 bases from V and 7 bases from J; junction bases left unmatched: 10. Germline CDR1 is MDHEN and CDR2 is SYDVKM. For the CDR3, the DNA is TGTGCCAGCAGTTCGGACAGGGGCGGGGAAGGGACCCAGTACTTC. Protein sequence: CASSSDRGGEGTQYF.

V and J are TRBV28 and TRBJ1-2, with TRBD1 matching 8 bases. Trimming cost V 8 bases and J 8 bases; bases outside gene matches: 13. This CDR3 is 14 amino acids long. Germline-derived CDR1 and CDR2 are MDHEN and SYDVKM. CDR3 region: CASRRPDRVGGYTF. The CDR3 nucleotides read TGTGCCAGCCGCCGACCGGACAGGGTTGGAGGCTACACCTTC.

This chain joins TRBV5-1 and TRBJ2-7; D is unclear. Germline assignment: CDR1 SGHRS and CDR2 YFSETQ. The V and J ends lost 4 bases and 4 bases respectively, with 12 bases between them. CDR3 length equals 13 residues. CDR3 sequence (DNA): TGCGCCAGCAGCCCCGCGCGGTTGTACGAGCAGTACTTC. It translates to CASSPARLYEQYF.

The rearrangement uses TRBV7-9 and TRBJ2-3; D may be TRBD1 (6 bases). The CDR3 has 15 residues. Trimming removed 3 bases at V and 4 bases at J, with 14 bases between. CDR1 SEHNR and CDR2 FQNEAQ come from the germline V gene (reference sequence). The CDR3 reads CASSFIRGASDTQYF. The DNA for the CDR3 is TGTGCCAGCAGCTTTATCAGGGGCGCATCAGATACGCAGTATTTT.